This is a list of T cell receptor beta chains from one sample in a study of cytomegalovirus exposure and HLA in healthy donors. The repertoire was sequenced with immunoSEQ multiplex PCR; TCRdb's copy has only in-frame clones and lacks some. Recorded here are more than 95,000 clones; the top ten clones represent approximately 0.93%. Sequencing was performed on PBMCs. The receptors originated from a man younger than 30 in good health and CMV-seronegative. Each CDR3 is given with its conserved first and last residue. Each record gives: CDR3 length, D gene, V gene, J gene, CDR3 DNA, CDR3 protein. D genes are given only for firm matches.

>13|-|TRBV19|TRBJ2-2
TGTGCCAGTAGCCCGTGGGGCTCCGGGGAGCTGTTTTTT
CASSPWGSGELFF
>16|TRBD2|TRBV4-1|TRBJ2-1
TGCGCCAGCAGCCAGGTAGCGGGAGGATCCAACAATGAGCAGTTCTTC
CASSQVAGGSNNEQFF
>14|-|TRBV21-1|TRBJ1-2
TGTGCCAGCAGCAAGAACAGGGTAGTCAATGGCTACACCTTC
CASSKNRVVNGYTF
>15|-|TRBV19|TRBJ1-5
TGTGCCAGTAGGGGGGCGCGAAATAGCAATCAGCCCCAGCATTTT
CASRGARNSNQPQHF
>15|-|TRBV7-8|TRBJ1-6
TGTGCCAGCAGCTTAGCTAGGGGCCGCGATTCACCCCTCCACTTT
CASSLARGRDSPLHF
>15|TRBD1|TRBV19|TRBJ1-4
TGTGCCAGTAGTACCCGACAGGGGTTACGGGAAAAACTGTTTTTT
CASSTRQGLREKLFF
>17|-|TRBV5-1|TRBJ1-1
TGCGCCAGCAGCTTGGCCGGGGCAGGGGAGAGAATCACTGAAGCTTTCTTT
CASSLAGAGERITEAFF
>15|TRBD1|TRBV7-9|TRBJ1-1
TGTGCCAGCAGCTTTCCCGGGACAGGGAACACTGAAGCTTTCTTT
CASSFPGTGNTEAFF
>11|-|TRBV9|TRBJ2-7
TGTGCCAGCAGCTCCACGGGGGAGCAGTACTTC
CASSSTGEQYF
>12|-|TRBV29-1|TRBJ2-5
TGCAGCCTCCGGGCAGGGGACGAGACCCAGTACTTC
CSLRAGDETQYF
>16|-|TRBV5-3|TRBJ1-5
TGTGCCAGAAGCTTGAGAAGGGCTGCCCGGCGGGAGCCCCAGCATTTT
CARSLRRAARREPQHF
>14|TRBD2|TRBV7-9|TRBJ2-7
TGTGCCAGCAGCTCCCCGACTAGCACGTTAGAGCAGTACTTC
CASSSPTSTLEQYF
>16|-|TRBV5-1|TRBJ2-1
TGCGCCAGCAGCCCGTTAGCGGGACAGGGTTACAATGAGCAGTTCTTC
CASSPLAGQGYNEQFF
>14|-|TRBV5-1|TRBJ2-7
TGCGCCAGCCGCGTACAGGTCAGCTCCTACGAGCAGTACTTC
CASRVQVSSYEQYF
>13|TRBD2|TRBV30|TRBJ2-1
TGTGCCTCCTCTAGCGGGGCTTACAATGAGCAGTTCTTC
CASSSGAYNEQFF
>16|-|TRBV7-9|TRBJ1-2
TGTGCCAGCAGCCCCAAGGGGCGCGGTTTCGACTATGGCTACACCTTC
CASSPKGRGFDYGYTF
>13|-|TRBV7-6|TRBJ1-2
TGTGCCAGCAGCGGCGACAGGCTTTATGGCTACACCTTC
CASSGDRLYGYTF
>16|-|TRBV5-1|TRBJ2-7
TGCGCCAGCAGCGAAACCCCTAGGCATCGCACCTACGAGCAGTACTTC
CASSETPRHRTYEQYF
>16|-|TRBV9|TRBJ1-5
TGTGCCAGCAGCGTAGGTGGGGGGGTGGGCAATCAGCCCCAGCATTTT
CASSVGGGVGNQPQHF
>18|TRBD2|TRBV10-3|TRBJ2-3
TGTGCCAGTACACTTGCCGGTGGGACTAGCTCATATCCAGATACGCAGTATTTT
CASTLAGGTSSYPDTQYF
>16|TRBD2|TRBV11-2|TRBJ2-2
TGTGCCAGCAGCTCTACTGGACTAGCGTGGACCGGGGAGCTGTTTTTT
CASSSTGLAWTGELFF
>14|-|TRBV19|TRBJ2-1
TGTGCCAGTAATCCAGCGGGCGCCTACAATGAGCAGTTCTTC
CASNPAGAYNEQFF
>17|TRBD2|TRBV10-2|TRBJ2-3
TGCGCCAGCCTCATGAAAGTTAGCGGGGGGGCGGCAGATACGCAGTATTTT
CASLMKVSGGAADTQYF
>15|TRBD2|TRBV5-6|TRBJ2-7
TGTGCCAGCAGCACCATGGAGACTAGCAGATACGAGCAGTACTTC
CASSTMETSRYEQYF
>16|TRBD1|TRBV30|TRBJ1-5
TGTGCCTGGAGTGGTCCCGGGACAGGGAGCGGTCAGCCCCAGCATTTT
CAWSGPGTGSGQPQHF
>17|-|TRBV4-1|TRBJ1-4
TGCGCCAGCAGCCAAGATCTCAGGGGCGGAACTAATGAAAAACTGTTTTTT
CASSQDLRGGTNEKLFF
>14|TRBD1|TRBV27|TRBJ2-1
TGTGCCAGCAGGAGGACAGGGGTTCGGGATGAGCAGTTCTTC
CASRRTGVRDEQFF
>14|-|TRBV5-1|TRBJ1-1
TGCGCCAGCAGTTACCAAACGACAGACACTGAAGCTTTCTTT
CASSYQTTDTEAFF
>15|-|TRBV7-7|TRBJ2-2
TGTGCTAGCAGCTTAGACCCCAGTTACACCGGGGAGCTGTTTTTT
CASSLDPSYTGELFF
>14|-|TRBV14|TRBJ1-1
TGTGCCAGCAGCCAAGTAAGAGGGAACACTGAAGCTTTCTTT
CASSQVRGNTEAFF
>11|-|TRBV6-1|TRBJ2-1
TGTGCCAGCAGTGAAGCGTCAAGGGGCTTCTTC
CASSEASRGFF
>15|TRBD1|TRBV5-1|TRBJ2-7
TGCGCCAGCAGCCCCCGGACAGGATCATTCGACGAGCAGTACTTC
CASSPRTGSFDEQYF